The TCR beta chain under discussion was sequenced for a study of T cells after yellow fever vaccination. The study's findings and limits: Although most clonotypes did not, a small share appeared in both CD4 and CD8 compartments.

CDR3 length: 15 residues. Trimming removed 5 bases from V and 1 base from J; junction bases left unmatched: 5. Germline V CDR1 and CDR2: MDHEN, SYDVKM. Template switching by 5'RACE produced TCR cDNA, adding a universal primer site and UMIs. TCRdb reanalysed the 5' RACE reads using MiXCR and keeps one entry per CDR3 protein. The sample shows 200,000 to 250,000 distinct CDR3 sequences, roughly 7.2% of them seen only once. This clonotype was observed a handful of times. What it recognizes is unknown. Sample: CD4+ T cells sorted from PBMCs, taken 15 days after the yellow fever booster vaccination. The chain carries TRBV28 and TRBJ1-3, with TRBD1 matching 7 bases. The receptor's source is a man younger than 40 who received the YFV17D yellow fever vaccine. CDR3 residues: CASSPTGSSGNTIYF. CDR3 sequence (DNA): TGTGCCAGCAGTCCGACAGGGAGTTCTGGAAACACCATATATTTT. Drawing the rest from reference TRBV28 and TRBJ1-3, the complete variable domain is DVKVTQSSRYLVKRTGEKVFLECVQDMDHENMFWYRQDPGLGLRLIYFSYDVKMKEKGDIPEGYSVSREKKERFSLILESASTNQTSMYLCASSPTGSSGNTIYFGEGSWLTVV.